A single sample gave rise to the 19 T cell receptor beta chains below, sequenced in a study of OX40 agonist ivuxolimab in advanced cancers. Libraries were prepared by immunoSEQ multiplex PCR; TCRdb keeps only in-frame clonotypes and omits some of them. This repertoire shows 70,000 to 80,000 clones, about 90% found once; its top ten account for 5% to 6.5%. Sequenced material: CD4+ or CD8+ T cells sorted from blood, taken in a trial of the OX40 agonist ivuxolimab. These TCRs come from an adult with an advanced solid tumor such as melanoma, head and neck, liver or kidney cancer.

This sequence joins TRBV9 and TRBJ1-1, with D tentatively TRBD1 (5 bases). This CDR3 region has 14 residues. Germline CDR1 is SGDLS and CDR2 is YYNGEE. V dropped 4 bases and J dropped 4 bases, with 14 bases sitting between them. DNA of the CDR3: TGTGCCAGCAGCCCCCCGTTGGGACCCACTGAAGCTTTCTTT. Protein sequence: CASSPPLGPTEAFF.

The chain couples TRBV4-3 to TRBJ2-1; 12 positions match TRBD2. Trimming removed 1 base from V and 4 bases from J; junction bases left unmatched: 2. The CDR3 contains 16 residues. Germline V gene data show CDR1 as LGHNA and CDR2 as YSLEER. CDR3 DNA: TGCGCCAGCAGCCAAGGACTAGCGGGAGTGTACAATGAGCAGTTCTTC. This sequence encodes CASSQGLAGVYNEQFF.

This chain joins TRBV30 and TRBJ2-1; a possible D gene is TRBD2 (5 bases). Trimming removed 5 bases from V and 1 base from J, with 15 bases in between. CDR3 size: 15 residues. Germline CDR1 GTSNPN, CDR2 SVGIG (reference sequence). Written as DNA, the CDR3 is TGTGCCTGGGAAGAGGGCGCTCGGTCCTACAATGAGCAGTTCTTC. Its translation: CAWEEGARSYNEQFF.

In its sample, this clone was seen once. This chain connects TRBV5-8 to TRBJ2-7, with 7 bases matching TRBD1. Germline CDR1 reads SGHTS; CDR2 reads YDEGEE. This CDR3 region has 14 residues. With 0 bases clipped from V and 3 bases from J, the junction kept 3 bases outside the gene matches. The CDR3 sequence: CASSLAGTVYEQYF. The CDR3 bases are TGTGCCAGCAGCTTGGCAGGGACAGTCTACGAGCAGTACTTC.

The chain recombines TRBV28 with TRBJ2-7; 8 bases agree with TRBD1. Germline CDR1 and CDR2: MDHEN and SYDVKM. The CDR3 is made up of 14 amino acids. V lost 3 bases, J lost 3 bases, and 4 bases stayed unmatched. CDR3 DNA sequence: TGTGCCAGCAGTTTCTCAGGGGGCGTCTACGAGCAGTACTTC. This gives the protein CASSFSGGVYEQYF.

This clone was found many times. The CDR3 coding sequence is TGTGCCAGCAGCTTAGTTTTAGGAGTTAATGAAAAACTGTTTTTT. Amino acids: CASSLVLGVNEKLFF. This chain joins TRBV7-9 and TRBJ1-4; D unclear. Looked up from germline, CDR1 is SEHNR and CDR2 is FQNEAQ (reference sequence). Trimming left V 1 base short and J 4 bases short, with 10 bases between. The CDR3 totals 15 residues.

The chain is built from TRBV27 and TRBJ2-5; D may be TRBD2 (6 bases). The CDR3 extends over 14 amino acids. The V gene's germline CDR1 is MNHEY and CDR2 SMNVEV (reference sequence). Trimming stripped 5 bases from V and 5 bases from J, with 15 bases between. In DNA form, the CDR3 reads TGTGCCAGCAGTCCCCCCGGGGGTAGTGAGACCCAGTACTTC. It is translated as CASSPPGGSETQYF.

This chain connects TRBV28 to TRBJ2-7; TRBD1 aligns across 10 bases. Germline CDR1 reads MDHEN; CDR2 reads SYDVKM. There are 16 residues in the CDR3. V was clipped by 1 base and J by 2 bases; unmatched bases: 5. The CDR3 DNA is TGTGCCAGCAGTTTATTGGTGGGACAGGGGACCTACGAGCAGTACTTC. It encodes CASSLLVGQGTYEQYF.

The count of this clone is one. This rearrangement joins TRBV21-1 to TRBJ2-7; the tabulated D call, TRBD2, remains unverified against the DNA. TRBV21-1 is a known pseudogene. The CDR3 covers 16 residues. The CDR3 nucleotides are TGTGCCAGCAGCAAATCAGACGCTAGCGGACCCTACGAGCAGTACTTC. Translated, it gives CASSKSDASGPYEQYF.

The chain joins TRBV19 to TRBJ1-2; D remains ambiguous. V was cut by 4 bases and J by 5 bases, with 8 bases left in between. Germline V gene lookup returns CDR1 LNHDA and CDR2 SQIVND (reference sequence). CDR3 size: 12 residues. CDR3 residues: CASSNRDYGYTF. For the CDR3, the DNA is TGTGCCAGTAGTAATCGGGATTATGGCTACACCTTC.

The chain uses TRBV28 and TRBJ1-2, with D unresolved. The CDR3 extends over 13 amino acids. Trimming left V 3 bases short and J 3 bases short, with 8 bases between. Germline V gives CDR1 MDHEN, CDR2 SYDVKM. The CDR3 DNA is TGTGCCAGCAGTTTCCGGCCAGACTATGGCTACACCTTC. Protein sequence: CASSFRPDYGYTF.

CDR3 protein: CASSFPQTGINYGYTF. In nucleotides, the CDR3 is TGTGCCAGCAGTTTCCCACAAACAGGGATAAACTATGGCTACACCTTC. The chain links TRBV28 to TRBJ1-2, with a possible D match to TRBD1 (6 bases). The CDR3 loop spans 16 amino acids. Trimming shortened V by 3 bases and J by 2 bases, and 16 bases separated the two germline ends. CDR1 MDHEN and CDR2 SYDVKM come from the germline V gene.

The chain employs TRBV27 and TRBJ2-3; 10 bases agree with TRBD2. There are 18 residues in the CDR3. J was trimmed by 2 bases and V by 6 bases; bases with no gene match: 14. Germline loops: CDR1 MNHEY, CDR2 SMNVEV (reference sequence). The CDR3 coding sequence is TGTGCCAGCAGCCCATCCCCTCGACTAGCGGGCGACACAGATACGCAGTATTTT. The encoded protein is CASSPSPRLAGDTDTQYF.

V is TRBV10-3 and J is TRBJ1-4; the D is unclear. The CDR3 length is 13 residues. V was shortened by 0 bases and J by 7 bases, with 6 bases between the two germline ends. Per germline, CDR1 ENHRY and CDR2 SYGVKD. DNA for the CDR3: TGTGCCATCAGTGAGTCTGACGGTGAAAAACTGTTTTTT. Protein: CAISESDGEKLFF.

The chain carries TRBV12-5 and TRBJ1-5; no definite D call. The CDR3 is made up of 14 amino acids. Trimming shortened V by 6 bases and J by 2 bases, and 11 bases separated the two germline ends. Germline lookup yields CDR1 LGHNT and CDR2 FRNRAP. CDR3 protein: CASGPLLGNQPQHF. The CDR3 nucleotides are TGTGCTAGTGGACCGCTCTTAGGCAATCAGCCCCAGCATTTT.

The chain carries TRBV5-1 and TRBJ2-2; 8 bases align to TRBD2. Germline CDR1 is SGHRS and CDR2 is YFSETQ. Trimming cost V 5 bases and J 0 bases; bases outside gene matches: 6. CDR3 length equals 16 residues. CDR3 bases: TGCGCCAGCAGTCATCAGCGGGAGACGAACACCGGGGAGCTGTTTTTT. Protein: CASSHQRETNTGELFF.

The chain uses TRBV2 and TRBJ1-6; D is unresolved. The CDR3 has 15 residues. Germline loops: CDR1 SNHLY, CDR2 FYNNEI. V was pared by 7 bases and J by 10 bases, with 20 bases between. The CDR3 DNA reads TGTGCCAGCAACACATTAGGCGCATTCAGGTCACCCCTCCACTTT. Its translation: CASNTLGAFRSPLHF.

CDR3 in DNA: TGCAGCGTGTCGGGACAGGGCTACTACGAGCAGTACTTC. This gives the protein CSVSGQGYYEQYF. V and J are TRBV29-1 and TRBJ2-7, with 9 nucleotides matching TRBD1. The CDR3 has 13 amino acids. Germline loops: CDR1 SQVTM, CDR2 ANQGSEA. The J segment lost 3 bases and the V segment lost 6 bases, leaving 6 bases of the junction unmatched.

The chain joins TRBV7-2 to TRBJ2-7; D is uncertain. Per germline, CDR1 SGHTA and CDR2 FQGNSA. V lost 1 base and J lost 0, with 7 bases in between. The CDR3 spans 14 residues. The CDR3: CASSLVDHSYEQYF. The CDR3 DNA reads as TGTGCCAGCAGCTTAGTAGACCACTCCTACGAGCAGTACTTC. Drawing the rest from reference TRBV7-2 and TRBJ2-7, the complete variable domain is GAGVSQSPSNKVTEKGKDVELRCDPISGHTALYWYRQSLGQGLEFLIYFQGNSAPDKSGLPSDRFSAERTGGSVSTLTIQRTQQEDSAVYLCASSLVDHSYEQYFGPGTRLTVT.